This T cell receptor beta chain was retrieved from a study of cytomegalovirus exposure and HLA in healthy donors. Overall study findings and caveats: Presence/absence analyses supposed approximately even sequencing depth among donors. No immune exposure information besides CMV serostatus was available. A later analysis reportedly found fewer N-insertions in an Asian-associated ancestry cluster than the roughly 680-donor mean.

As to this clone: Its antigen is unknown. In the same sample, other DNA sequences code for this CDR3.

PCR amplification relied on 60 Vbeta primers (plus 13 Jbeta primers). TCRdb's copy holds only in-frame clones and misses some; the assay was immunoSEQ multiplex PCR. Among about 110,000 clones listed, about two thirds were seen once. Per the germline V gene, CDR1 is ENHRY and CDR2 is SYGVKD. The V end was cut by 3 bases, the J end by 5 bases, with 14 bases between. CDR3 length equals 15 residues. This chain links TRBV10-3 with TRBJ1-5; D not certain. The origin of this receptor is a boy aged 5-17 years in good health and CMV-seronegative. The sample consisted of PBMCs. Here the CDR3 reads CAISEGSGSYQPQHF. Written as DNA, the CDR3 is TGTGCCATCAGTGAAGGGTCGGGGTCCTATCAGCCCCAGCATTTT.